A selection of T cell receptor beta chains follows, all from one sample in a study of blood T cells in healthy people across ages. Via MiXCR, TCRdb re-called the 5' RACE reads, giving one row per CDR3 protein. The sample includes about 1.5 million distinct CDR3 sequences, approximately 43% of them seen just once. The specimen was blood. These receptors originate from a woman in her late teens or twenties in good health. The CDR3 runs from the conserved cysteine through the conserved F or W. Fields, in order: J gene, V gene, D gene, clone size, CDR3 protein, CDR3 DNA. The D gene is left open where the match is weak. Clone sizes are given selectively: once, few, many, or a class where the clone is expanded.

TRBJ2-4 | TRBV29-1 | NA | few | CSVEGQVGIQYF | TGCAGCGTTGAAGGACAGGTCGGCATTCAGTACTTC
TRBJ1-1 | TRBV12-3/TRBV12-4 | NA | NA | CASSPSAGVTEAFF | TGTGCCAGCAGTCCGTCTGCGGGGGTCACTGAAGCTTTCTTT
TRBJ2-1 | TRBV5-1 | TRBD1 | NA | CASSSADRGFNEQFF | TGCGCCAGCAGTTCCGCGGACAGGGGTTTCAATGAGCAGTTCTTC
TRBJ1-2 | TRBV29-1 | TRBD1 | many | CSGFQGAGGYTF | TGCAGCGGCTTTCAGGGGGCAGGTGGCTACACCTTC
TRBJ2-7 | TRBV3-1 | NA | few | CASSQGGGRGSYEQYF | TGTGCCAGCAGCCAAGGAGGGGGGAGGGGATCCTACGAGCAGTACTTC
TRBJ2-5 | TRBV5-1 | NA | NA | CASSPTELETQYF | TGCGCCAGCAGCCCGACAGAACTAGAGACCCAGTACTTC
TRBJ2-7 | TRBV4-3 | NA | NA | CASSQVRHSSYEQYF | TGCGCCAGCAGCCAAGTTCGGCACAGCTCCTACGAGCAGTACTTC
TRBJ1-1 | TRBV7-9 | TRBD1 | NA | CASSLVGTGDEAFF | TGTGCCAGCAGCTTAGTGGGGACAGGGGATGAAGCTTTCTTT
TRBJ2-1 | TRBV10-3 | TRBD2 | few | CAIRPGLAGNEQFF | TGTGCCATCAGACCGGGACTAGCGGGAAATGAGCAGTTCTTC
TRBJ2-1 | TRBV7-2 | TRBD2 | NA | CASSLAGLAGGKDNKQFF | TGTGCCAGCAGCTTAGCGGGACTAGCGGGAGGAAAAGACAATAAGCAGTTCTTC
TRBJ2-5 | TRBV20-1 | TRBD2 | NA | CSATSGYCNEQYF | TGCAGTGCTACTAGCGGATACTGCAATGAGCAGTACTTC
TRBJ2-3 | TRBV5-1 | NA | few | CASTLGQAKDTQYF | TGCGCCAGCACCCTAGGGCAGGCTAAAGATACGCAGTATTTT
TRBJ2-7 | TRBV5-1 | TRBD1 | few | CASSLDGTASSYEQYF | TGCGCCAGCAGCTTGGACGGGACAGCGAGCTCCTACGAGCAGTACTTC
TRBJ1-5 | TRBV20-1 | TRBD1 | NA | CSATYRGGNQPQHF | TGCAGTGCTACCTACAGGGGGGGTAATCAGCCCCAGCATTTT
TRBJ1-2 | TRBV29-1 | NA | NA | CSVGARAAYGYTF | TGCAGCGTTGGGGCCAGGGCTGCTTATGGCTACACCTTC
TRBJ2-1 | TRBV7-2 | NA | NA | CASSFPGHRAYNEQFF | TGTGCCAGCAGCTTTCCCGGCCACAGAGCTTACAATGAGCAGTTCTTC
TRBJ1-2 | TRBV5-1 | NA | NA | CASSLGQTISGRSNYGYTF | TGCGCCAGCAGCTTGGGACAGACCATCTCCGGGAGATCTAACTATGGCTACACCTTC
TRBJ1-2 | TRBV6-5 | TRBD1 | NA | CASSSNRGGNYGYTF | TGTGCCAGCAGTTCAAACAGGGGTGGAAACTATGGCTACACCTTC
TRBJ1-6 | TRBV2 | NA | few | CASGVSYNSPLHF | TGTGCCAGCGGAGTTTCCTATAATTCACCCCTCCACTTT